The sample holds many counts of the clone carrying this T cell receptor (beta chain). What it recognizes is unknown. The CDR3 length is 16 residues. The germline V gene has CDR1 SGHTA and CDR2 FQGNSA. J lost 2 bases, V lost 0 bases, and 3 bases had no gene match. Unique molecular identifiers were incorporated when the TCRbeta library was constructed. MiXCR, run by TCRdb on the PCR reads, gives a single entry per CDR3 protein. The sample consists of under 250,000 distinct CDR3 sequences, about 7% of them appearing once. The sample comes from a study of T-cell reconstitution after alpha-beta-depleted transplantation in children. Study-level results: T-cell counts and diversity were attributed mostly to newly produced T cells one year after transplant. After transplant, high TCRbeta diversity at day 60 in some patients arose from surviving recipient T cells and thymic progenitors.

The rearrangement joins TRBV7-2 to TRBJ2-3; 9 bases match TRBD2. The TCR comes from a boy under 10 years old with acute lymphoblastic leukemia, due to receive a stem cell transplant. The sequenced sample was PBMCs, obtained before TCRalphabeta/CD19-depleted stem cell transplant. In DNA form, the CDR3 reads TGTGCCAGCAGCTTAGCGCTAGCGGGGTTCACAGATACGCAGTATTTT. Its translation is CASSLALAGFTDTQYF.